The clone carrying this TCR beta chain has just one count. At one end, the junction sequence differs from germline, possibly due to a read error. A diagnosis was made from clinical symptoms together with serum thyroxine, TRAb, thyroid ultrasound and orbital computed tomography. The length of the CDR3 is 14 residues. Germline V gives CDR1 SNHLY, CDR2 FYNNEI. As the template, RNA transcripts were used to amplify TCR beta CDR3 regions. The authors performed first-round RT-PCR with HTBI primers and then a second-round multiplex PCR. One entry per CDR3 protein, called by TCRdb with MiXCR from the multiplex PCR reads. Found here are 240,000 or so distinct CDR3 sequences, 45% of them singletons; the top ten hold around 43%. The data were obtained in a study of Graves' ophthalmopathy and Graves' hyperthyroidism.

Sequences were obtained from peripheral blood. The V and J genes are TRBV2 and TRBJ1-1, with TRBD1 matching 7 bases. The receptor was derived from an adult man with Graves' ophthalmopathy. The CDR3 nucleotides read TGTGCCAGCAGTGTAGACAGGGTGCGGACTGGAGCTTTCTTT. It codes for CASSVDRVRTGAFF.